This T cell receptor (beta chain) came from a study of T cells in Graves' hyperthyroidism and ophthalmopathy. Study details: At the time of initial diagnosis and before any treatment, peripheral blood was collected. Findings and limits, study-wide: The model made its ophthalmopathy prediction, and onset followed a median roughly 6.5 months later. The authors' 13 V-J model separated ophthalmopathy from stable hyperthyroidism.

What was amplified from RNA transcripts were TCR beta CDR3 regions. The TCR CDR3 first-round RT-PCR relied on the HTBI primer set. MiXCR, applied by TCRdb to the multiplex PCR reads, yields one record per CDR3 protein. The sample contains a few hundred thousand distinct CDR3 sequences, around a sixth of which appear only once. Absent ophthalmopathy progression within 18 months defined stable Graves' hyperthyroidism. CDR3 length equals 16 residues. V lost 6 bases and J 4 bases, leaving 19 bases between the germline ends. Germline CDR1 and CDR2: SGHNT and YENEEA. This clonotype was picked up many times. What it recognizes is unknown.

The sequenced material came from blood. The V gene is TRBV11-3, the J gene TRBJ2-1; D not certain. The sequence came from a woman between 25 and 40 years old with Graves' hyperthyroidism. The CDR3 nucleotides read TGTGCCAGCAGTTTCGCAGTCGACGGAAGATACAATGAGCAGTTCTTC. Amino acid sequence: CASSFAVDGRYNEQFF.